One and the same sample provided the 12 T cell receptor beta chains below, sequenced in a study of T cell repertoires in cytomegalovirus infection. TCRdb reprocessed the reads with MiXCR, giving one entry per CDR3 protein. The sample carries 55,000 to 85,000 distinct CDR3 sequences, about 4% recorded once. The sample taken for sequencing was PBMCs. The source is a human donor in good health (CMV status not recorded). Some clones in this sample may be carry-over from other donors' samples.

This clonotype was seen many times. The chain is built from TRBV6-2 or TRBV6-3 and TRBJ2-1; 7 bases map to TRBD2. Looked up from germline, CDR1 is MNHEY and CDR2 is SVGEGT. The trim removed 7 bases at V and 5 bases at J, leaving 11 bases unmatched. There are 15 residues in the CDR3. The CDR3 region is CASIAWASGNNEQFF. CDR3 bases: TGTGCCAGCATAGCTTGGGCTAGCGGAAACAATGAGCAGTTCTTC.

This clonotype has at least ten counts. The chain employs TRBV6-9 and TRBJ2-7; D might be TRBD1 or TRBD2, each matching 6 bases. V lost 3 bases, J lost 4 bases, and 22 bases lay in between. This CDR3 has 17 residues. Germline V gene lookup returns CDR1 MNHGY and CDR2 SVAAGI. Here the CDR3 reads CASSYNQGLAYMYEQYF. The CDR3 coding sequence is TGTGCCAGCAGTTACAATCAGGGGCTAGCGTATATGTACGAGCAGTACTTC.

This clonotype has at least ten counts. The J gene is TRBJ2-5, the V gene TRBV7-2, with TRBD2 as a possible D gene (5 bases). CDR1 is SGHTA and CDR2 is FQGNSA in the germline V gene. The CDR3 spans 14 residues. The ends were cut back, 5 bases at V and 5 bases at J, with 15 bases in the middle. The CDR3: CASSLHLAMETQYF. The CDR3 DNA is TGTGCCAGCAGCCTACATCTAGCTATGGAGACCCAGTACTTC.

This clonotype was counted ten times or more. This sequence joins TRBV27 and TRBJ1-3, with D hard to call. Germline V lookup: CDR1 MNHEY, CDR2 SMNVEV (reference sequence). V lost 5 bases, J lost 2 bases, and 13 bases lay in between. This CDR3 has 15 residues. CDR3 sequence reads: CASSPQLLPGNTIYF. The CDR3 DNA reads as TGTGCCAGCAGTCCCCAGTTGCTTCCTGGAAACACCATATATTTT.

Many counts were recorded for this clonotype. The chain carries TRBV12-3 or TRBV12-4 and TRBJ1-3; D might be TRBD1 (6 bases). V shed 2 bases and J shed 3 bases, with 8 bases lying between them. The CDR3 length is 14 residues. The chain's CDR3 is CASSLQGHGNTIYF. In DNA form, the CDR3 reads TGTGCCAGCAGTTTACAGGGGCATGGAAACACCATATATTTT.

This clonotype was counted many times. The rearrangement links TRBV7-2 to TRBJ2-1, with 7 bases fitting TRBD2. CDR1 is SGHTA, CDR2 FQGNSA, per germline. The CDR3 has 16 amino acids. The J segment lost 0 bases and the V segment lost 5 bases, leaving 7 bases of the junction unmatched. The CDR3 protein is CASSITSASSYNEQFF. In DNA form, the CDR3 reads TGTGCCAGCAGCATAACTAGCGCGAGCTCCTACAATGAGCAGTTCTTC.

This clonotype was counted many times. The rearrangement joins TRBV2 to TRBJ2-1; no reliable D call. This CDR3 contains 14 residues. The germline CDR1 and CDR2 sequences are SNHLY and FYNNEI. The V and J ends lost 0 bases and 4 bases respectively, with 7 bases between them. Here the CDR3 DNA reads TGTGCCAGCAGTGAAGCAACTGTATACAATGAGCAGTTCTTC. Its protein product is CASSEATVYNEQFF.

This clonotype was recorded at least ten times. V is TRBV5-1 and J is TRBJ1-1, with 8 nucleotides matching TRBD1. Germline-derived CDR1 and CDR2 are SGHRS and YFSETQ. The CDR3 is 14 amino acids. Trimming took 3 bases from V and 0 from J; bases not matched to a gene: 1. This CDR3 is CASSWDRLNTEAFF. DNA of the CDR3: TGCGCCAGCAGCTGGGACAGGTTGAACACTGAAGCTTTCTTT.

This clonotype was recorded many times. V is TRBV7-9 and J is TRBJ1-2; 9 nucleotides match TRBD1. With 5 bases clipped from V and 5 bases from J, the junction kept 6 bases outside the gene matches. The CDR3 extends over 14 amino acids. Germline values: CDR1 SEHNR, CDR2 FQNEAQ (reference sequence). CDR3 in amino acids: CASSVQGAPYGYTF. CDR3 coding DNA: TGTGCCAGCAGCGTACAGGGGGCCCCTTATGGCTACACCTTC.

The sample holds many counts of this clonotype. This chain joins TRBV7-9 and TRBJ2-1, with D perhaps given as TRBD1 or TRBD2 (5 bases each). V was pared by 5 bases and J by 2 bases, with 13 bases between. Germline CDR1 SEHNR, CDR2 FQNEAQ (reference sequence). The CDR3 has 15 amino acids. For the CDR3, the DNA is TGTGCCAGCAGCCCCAGGGAGTCCACCTACAATGAGCAGTTCTTC. Its protein product is CASSPRESTYNEQFF.

This clonotype was observed at least ten times. J is TRBJ2-7 and V is TRBV20-1; D might be TRBD1 or TRBD2, each matching 6 bases. V was shortened by 5 bases and J by 7 bases, with 21 bases between the two germline ends. This CDR3 contains 14 residues. Germline lookup yields CDR1 DFQATT and CDR2 SNEGSKA (reference sequence). The CDR3 loop reads CSAPRGHQTNEQYF. DNA for the CDR3: TGCAGTGCTCCGCGGGGACACCAGACCAATGAGCAGTACTTC.

This clonotype was seen at least ten times. This chain links TRBV7-2 with TRBJ2-1; TRBD2 matches at 9 bases. The CDR3 covers 16 residues. V trimming: 5 bases; J trimming: 3 bases; junction bases outside the gene matches: 8. Per the germline V gene, CDR1 is SGHTA and CDR2 is FQGNSA. CDR3 residues: CASSRSSGGIYNEQFF. In DNA form, the CDR3 reads TGTGCCAGCAGCCGTAGTAGCGGGGGTATCTACAATGAGCAGTTCTTC. The whole variable domain, filled in from reference TRBV7-2 and TRBJ2-1, reads GAGVSQSPSNKVTEKGKDVELRCDPISGHTALYWYRQSLGQGLEFLIYFQGNSAPDKSGLPSDRFSAERTGGSVSTLTIQRTQQEDSAVYLCASSRSSGGIYNEQFFGPGTRLTVL.